Listed below are T cell receptor beta chains from one sample, sequenced in a study of shared T cell receptors in the human thymus. Only in-frame clones appear in the TCRdb table, and some are missing; sequencing was by immunoSEQ multiplex PCR. The data hold about 380,000 clones, with roughly 94% observed a single time. Material: thymocytes. These receptors were taken from a human donor. The CDR3 runs from the conserved cysteine through the conserved F or W. Each record gives: J gene, CDR3 length, clone size, V gene, D gene, CDR3 DNA, CDR3 protein. A D gene is named only where the DNA matches it firmly. Some rows mark clone size as missing; the rest say once, few, many or name a class of expanded clone.

j_gene: TRBJ1-2
len: 14
abundance: -
v_gene: TRBV27
d_gene: TRBD1
CDR3nt: TGTGCCAGCAGTTTCCGGGACAGCCCTTATGGCTACACCTTC
CDR3aa: CASSFRDSPYGYTF

j_gene: TRBJ1-1
len: 11
abundance: -
v_gene: TRBV20-1
d_gene: -
CDR3nt: TGCAGTGCAGAACTGAACACTGAAGCTTTCTTT
CDR3aa: CSAELNTEAFF

j_gene: TRBJ2-5
len: 14
abundance: -
v_gene: TRBV2
d_gene: TRBD2
CDR3nt: TGTGCCACTTGGGAGCGGGAGCGCCAAGAGACCCAGTACTTC
CDR3aa: CATWERERQETQYF

j_gene: TRBJ2-2
len: 21
abundance: -
v_gene: TRBV28
d_gene: TRBD2
CDR3nt: TGTGCCAGCAGTTTACTGTGTAACGCTAGCGGCCCGCCTATGAACACCGGGGAGCTGTTTTTT
CDR3aa: CASSLLCNASGPPMNTGELFF

j_gene: TRBJ1-1
len: 16
abundance: -
v_gene: TRBV4-3
d_gene: -
CDR3nt: TGCGCCAGCAGCCAAGTCGGGGTAGCGGTAAAGACTGAAGCTTTCTTT
CDR3aa: CASSQVGVAVKTEAFF

j_gene: TRBJ2-5
len: 14
abundance: -
v_gene: TRBV7-9
d_gene: -
CDR3nt: TGTGCCAGCAGGAGAGGGGGTGGTTTGGAGACCCAGTACTTC
CDR3aa: CASRRGGGLETQYF

j_gene: TRBJ2-5
len: 16
abundance: -
v_gene: TRBV5-6
d_gene: -
CDR3nt: TGTGCCAGCAGCTTGGGTTGGGGGGACAGCCAAGAGACCCAGTACTTC
CDR3aa: CASSLGWGDSQETQYF

j_gene: TRBJ2-7
len: 22
abundance: -
v_gene: TRBV4-1
d_gene: TRBD2
CDR3nt: TGCGCCAGCAGCCCTGCTAATAGTCCCGGGACTAGCGGGAGGCTCTATTACTACGAGCAGTACTTC
CDR3aa: CASSPANSPGTSGRLYYYEQYF

j_gene: TRBJ1-5
len: 15
abundance: -
v_gene: TRBV6-1
d_gene: TRBD1
CDR3nt: TGTGCCAGCAGTGAATCAAGGAGGGGGCGGCAGCCCCAGCATTTT
CDR3aa: CASSESRRGRQPQHF

j_gene: TRBJ1-4
len: 13
abundance: once
v_gene: TRBV30
d_gene: -
CDR3nt: TGTGCCTGCTGGACAAGGGGGGGCGAAAAACTGTTTTTT
CDR3aa: CACWTRGGEKLFF

j_gene: TRBJ2-1
len: 18
abundance: once
v_gene: TRBV19
d_gene: -
CDR3nt: TGTGCCAGTAGTATATCCGACGATTTGGCGGGCTGCTACAATGAGCAGTTCTTC
CDR3aa: CASSISDDLAGCYNEQFF

j_gene: TRBJ2-1
len: 17
abundance: -
v_gene: TRBV11-2
d_gene: -
CDR3nt: TGTGCCAGCAGCTTAGACTCGGACAAGGTCGTTCGCAATGAGCAGTTCTTC
CDR3aa: CASSLDSDKVVRNEQFF

j_gene: TRBJ1-1
len: 14
abundance: -
v_gene: TRBV19
d_gene: -
CDR3nt: TGTGCCAGTAGTATTAACCCCCGGAACACTGAAGCTTTCTTT
CDR3aa: CASSINPRNTEAFF

j_gene: TRBJ1-1
len: 13
abundance: once
v_gene: TRBV5-6
d_gene: -
CDR3nt: TGTGCCAGCAGCTTCGGGGGGATCACTGAAGCTTTCTTT
CDR3aa: CASSFGGITEAFF

j_gene: TRBJ2-3
len: 14
abundance: -
v_gene: TRBV7-5
d_gene: -
CDR3nt: TGTGCCAGAAGCTTAGGGCCCGACACAGATACGCAGTATTTT
CDR3aa: CARSLGPDTDTQYF

j_gene: TRBJ2-7
len: 13
abundance: -
v_gene: TRBV15
d_gene: TRBD1
CDR3nt: TGTGCCACCAGCAGATTAACAGGGGTCGAGCAGTACTTC
CDR3aa: CATSRLTGVEQYF

j_gene: TRBJ1-5
len: 14
abundance: -
v_gene: TRBV6-5
d_gene: TRBD1
CDR3nt: TGTGCCAGCAGTCAGGGACAGCACAATCAGCCCCAGCATTTT
CDR3aa: CASSQGQHNQPQHF

j_gene: TRBJ2-4
len: 15
abundance: -
v_gene: TRBV7-3
d_gene: TRBD2
CDR3nt: TGTGCCAGCAGCTTACTAGCGGGAGCCAAAAACATTCAGTACTTC
CDR3aa: CASSLLAGAKNIQYF

j_gene: TRBJ1-3
len: 14
abundance: -
v_gene: TRBV6-7
d_gene: -
CDR3nt: TGTGCCAGCAGCACCGGGGATTCTGGAAACACCATATATTTT
CDR3aa: CASSTGDSGNTIYF

j_gene: TRBJ1-1
len: 18
abundance: once
v_gene: TRBV7-9
d_gene: -
CDR3nt: TGTGCCAGCAGCCGCGCCCCCGACGGCAGATCCATGAACACTGAAGCTTTCTTT
CDR3aa: CASSRAPDGRSMNTEAFF

j_gene: TRBJ2-7
len: 16
abundance: -
v_gene: TRBV7-2
d_gene: TRBD2
CDR3nt: TGTGCCAGCAGCTTAACCGGGACTAGCGGTCCCTACGAGCAGTACTTC
CDR3aa: CASSLTGTSGPYEQYF

j_gene: TRBJ2-1
len: 17
abundance: -
v_gene: TRBV18
d_gene: -
CDR3nt: TGTGCCAGCTCACCAGTCGTAGTCGGCGGGATGTACAATGAGCAGTTCTTC
CDR3aa: CASSPVVVGGMYNEQFF

j_gene: TRBJ1-1
len: 14
abundance: -
v_gene: TRBV29-1
d_gene: TRBD1
CDR3nt: TGCAGCGACATAGGACAGGGAATGGGTACTGAAGCTTTCTTT
CDR3aa: CSDIGQGMGTEAFF

j_gene: TRBJ2-7
len: 13
abundance: -
v_gene: TRBV29-1
d_gene: -
CDR3nt: TGCAGCGTTTGGCAAGAGAATTACTACGAGCAGTACTTC
CDR3aa: CSVWQENYYEQYF

j_gene: TRBJ2-6
len: 15
abundance: -
v_gene: TRBV5-1
d_gene: -
CDR3nt: TGCGCCAGCAGCACTACAGTCTCTGGGGCCAACGTCCTGACTTTC
CDR3aa: CASSTTVSGANVLTF

j_gene: TRBJ1-4
len: 14
abundance: -
v_gene: TRBV6-4
d_gene: -
CDR3nt: TGTGCCAGCAGTTCCCACGGGGGTGAAGAAAAACTGTTTTTT
CDR3aa: CASSSHGGEEKLFF

j_gene: TRBJ2-1
len: 15
abundance: -
v_gene: TRBV11-2
d_gene: -
CDR3nt: TGTGCCAGCAGCTTTCAAGTGAGCTCCTACAATGAGCAGTTCTTC
CDR3aa: CASSFQVSSYNEQFF

j_gene: TRBJ1-4
len: 14
abundance: -
v_gene: TRBV5-4
d_gene: -
CDR3nt: TGTGCCAGCAGCTCGGGGGGAACTAATGAAAAACTGTTTTTT
CDR3aa: CASSSGGTNEKLFF

j_gene: TRBJ1-3
len: 18
abundance: -
v_gene: TRBV15
d_gene: -
CDR3nt: TGTGCCACCAGCAGCGCTTTACGGGCGCGTTTCTCTGGAAACACCATATATTTT
CDR3aa: CATSSALRARFSGNTIYF

j_gene: TRBJ2-5
len: 17
abundance: -
v_gene: TRBV2
d_gene: TRBD1
CDR3nt: TGTGCCAGCAGAGCCCACAGGGGGCGGCTTTCAGGGGAGACCCAGTACTTC
CDR3aa: CASRAHRGRLSGETQYF

j_gene: TRBJ2-3
len: 15
abundance: -
v_gene: TRBV18
d_gene: -
CDR3nt: TGTGCCAGCTCACCAGTCGGGGCGGGCCCAGATACGCAGTATTTT
CDR3aa: CASSPVGAGPDTQYF

j_gene: TRBJ2-3
len: 16
abundance: -
v_gene: TRBV27
d_gene: TRBD2
CDR3nt: TGTGCCAGCATTTGCCGAGCGGGAGGATTGACAGATACGCAGTATTTT
CDR3aa: CASICRAGGLTDTQYF

j_gene: TRBJ2-2
len: 16
abundance: -
v_gene: TRBV27
d_gene: -
CDR3nt: TGTGCCAGCAGTGCCACAGGGCCTACGAACACCGGGGAGCTGTTTTTT
CDR3aa: CASSATGPTNTGELFF

j_gene: TRBJ2-7
len: 18
abundance: -
v_gene: TRBV7-5
d_gene: -
CDR3nt: TGTGCCAGAAGCTTACTCGGGGTACGAGCTAGCGCCACCTACGAGCAGTACTTC
CDR3aa: CARSLLGVRASATYEQYF

j_gene: TRBJ2-6
len: 18
abundance: -
v_gene: TRBV2
d_gene: -
CDR3nt: TGTGCCAGCACTTTGGACAGCTACCATCCCTCTGGGGCCAACGTCCTGACTTTC
CDR3aa: CASTLDSYHPSGANVLTF

j_gene: TRBJ2-3
len: 16
abundance: -
v_gene: TRBV4-3
d_gene: -
CDR3nt: TGCGCCAGCAGCCACGAGCTAGCGACCCGCACAGATACGCAGTATTTT
CDR3aa: CASSHELATRTDTQYF

j_gene: TRBJ1-2
len: 15
abundance: -
v_gene: TRBV19
d_gene: -
CDR3nt: TGTGCCAGTAGTCCCAACGTGGGCCCTGGGGAGGGCTACACCTTC
CDR3aa: CASSPNVGPGEGYTF

j_gene: TRBJ1-1
len: 15
abundance: -
v_gene: TRBV27
d_gene: -
CDR3nt: TGTGCCAGCAGTTTAACCCCACAGGGTCACACTGAAGCTTTCTTT
CDR3aa: CASSLTPQGHTEAFF

j_gene: TRBJ2-1
len: 18
abundance: -
v_gene: TRBV6-1
d_gene: -
CDR3nt: TGTGCCAGCAGTGAAGCGCTTAGATCGGTATCCGGCTACAATGAGCAGTTCTTC
CDR3aa: CASSEALRSVSGYNEQFF